This passage covers 13 T cell receptor beta chains from one sample sequenced in a study of T cell responses to AZD1222 COVID-19 vaccine. Assay used: immunoSEQ multiplex PCR; TCRdb lists only in-frame clones, some missing. The table lists 130,000 or so clones, 70% to 90% of them singletons. Here the sequenced sample was peripheral blood, taken on day 0 of AZD1222 vaccination. These receptors were obtained from an adult in good health.

In this sample, this clone turned up once. This rearrangement joins TRBV14 to TRBJ2-1, with D perhaps TRBD2 (6 bases). The CDR3 extends over 15 amino acids. Germline loops: CDR1 SGHDN, CDR2 FVKESK. Trimming shortened V by 1 base and J by 1 base, and 8 bases separated the two germline ends. The CDR3 nucleotides read TGTGCCAGCAGCCAAGGGCGGGGTTCCTACAATGAGCAGTTCTTC. It translates to CASSQGRGSYNEQFF.

The chain employs TRBV29-1 and TRBJ1-3; D remains unclear. The CDR3 runs 15 residues. V was pared by 2 bases and J by 1 base, with 12 bases between. Germline V CDR1 and CDR2: SQVTM, ANQGSEA. The chain's CDR3 is CSVEKIGLSGNTIYF. As DNA, the CDR3 is TGCAGCGTTGAAAAGATCGGGCTTTCTGGAAACACCATATATTTT.

CDR3 in DNA: TGTGCCAGCAGCTTCAGGGGGATTAAGTCCAATTCACCCCTCCACTTT. This codes for CASSFRGIKSNSPLHF. The rearrangement joins TRBV5-4 to TRBJ1-6; TRBD1 matches 7 bases. Germline values: CDR1 SGHNT, CDR2 YYREEE (reference sequence). The J segment lost 7 bases and the V segment lost 2 bases, leaving 9 bases of the junction unmatched. The CDR3 consists of 16 residues.

This clone was seen a handful of times. This chain uses TRBV11-2 with TRBJ1-4; D is ambiguous. CDR1 is SGHAT and CDR2 is FQNNGV in the germline V gene. Trimming removed 8 bases at V and 4 bases at J, with 14 bases between. The CDR3 covers 14 residues. CDR3 nucleotide sequence: TGTGCCAGCCGCAAAGGACGGAATAATGAAAAACTGTTTTTT. This codes for CASRKGRNNEKLFF.

In its sample, this clone was seen once. This rearrangement joins TRBV4-3 to TRBJ2-7; TRBD2 matches at 13 bases. This CDR3 spans 19 amino acids. Germline V gene sequence: CDR1 LGHNA, CDR2 YSLEER. Losses at the gene ends were 3 bases for V and 5 bases for J; bases not matched to a gene: 16. The CDR3 reads CASSQPGPRTSGRGDEQYF. DNA of the CDR3: TGCGCCAGCAGCCAGCCCGGACCCCGGACTAGCGGGAGAGGAGACGAGCAGTACTTC.

In DNA form, the CDR3 reads TGTGCCAGCAGTTTTTCCACTAGACAGCTAGATACGCAGTATTTT. It is translated as CASSFSTRQLDTQYF. V gene TRBV28 combines with J gene TRBJ2-3, with D perhaps assigned TRBD1 or TRBD2 (5 bases each). Trimming cost V 3 bases and J 5 bases, with 15 bases left between them. From germline, CDR1 is MDHEN and CDR2 SYDVKM. The CDR3 contains 15 residues. Full variable domain (outside the CDR3, taken from reference TRBV28 and TRBJ2-3): DVKVTQSSRYLVKRTGEKVFLECVQDMDHENMFWYRQDPGLGLRLIYFSYDVKMKEKGDIPEGYSVSREKKERFSLILESASTNQTSMYLCASSFSTRQLDTQYFGPGTRLTVL.

The genes are TRBV28 and TRBJ2-7; perhaps TRBD2 as D (7 bases). This CDR3 is built from 13 residues. Per the germline V gene, CDR1 is MDHEN and CDR2 is SYDVKM. V shed 8 bases and J shed 1 base, with 12 bases lying between them. The CDR3 is CASLRGGSYEQYF. The CDR3 DNA reads as TGTGCCAGCCTTAGGGGGGGGTCCTACGAGCAGTACTTC. Variable domain in full (rest from reference TRBV28 and TRBJ2-7): DVKVTQSSRYLVKRTGEKVFLECVQDMDHENMFWYRQDPGLGLRLIYFSYDVKMKEKGDIPEGYSVSREKKERFSLILESASTNQTSMYLCASLRGGSYEQYFGPGTRLTVT.

The chain combines TRBV30 with TRBJ1-1, with 8 bases fitting TRBD1. The germline gives CDR1 GTSNPN, CDR2 SVGIG (reference sequence). This CDR3 is 13 amino acids long. V lost 1 base and J lost 8; bases outside the gene matches: 6. The CDR3 region is CAWSEAGGREAFF. The DNA for the CDR3 is TGTGCCTGGAGTGAGGCAGGGGGCCGGGAAGCTTTCTTT.

This clone was picked up a small number of times. The chain joins TRBV7-2 to TRBJ2-5; possible D gene TRBD2, 6 bases. With 1 base removed from V and 4 bases from J, the gap between germline ends came to 13 bases. Germline V gene lookup returns CDR1 SGHTA and CDR2 FQGNSA. The CDR3 has 15 residues. CDR3: CASSLEVGRRETQYF. The CDR3 DNA follows: TGTGCCAGCAGCTTAGAGGTTGGGAGGCGAGAGACCCAGTACTTC.

The CDR3 here is CASSVGSAAGELFF. The CDR3 region has the DNA TGTGCCAGCAGCGTAGGGTCCGCGGCCGGGGAGCTGTTTTTT. The chain has TRBV9 and TRBJ2-2, with D unresolved. Germline V lookup: CDR1 SGDLS, CDR2 YYNGEE. V lost 0 bases and J 6 bases, leaving 9 bases between the germline ends. The CDR3 has 14 residues.

In its sample, this clone was seen a few times. V is TRBV9 and J is TRBJ2-3; possibly TRBD1 or TRBD2 for D (6 bases each). CDR3 size: 15 residues. From germline, CDR1 is SGDLS and CDR2 YYNGEE. V lost 4 bases to trimming and J lost 3 bases, with 15 bases between them. The CDR3 DNA reads as TGTGCCAGCAGCAGACTAGAGGGGGGTACAGATACGCAGTATTTT. Its protein is CASSRLEGGTDTQYF. Full variable domain (outside the CDR3, taken from reference TRBV9 and TRBJ2-3): DSGVTQTPKHLITATGQRVTLRCSPRSGDLSVYWYQQSLDQGLQFLIQYYNGEERAKGNILERFSAQQFPDLHSELNLSSLELGDSALYFCASSRLEGGTDTQYFGPGTRLTVL.

The rearrangement links TRBV15 to TRBJ1-4, with 7 bases that match TRBD1. This CDR3 region has 16 residues. Looked up from germline, CDR1 is LNHNV and CDR2 is YYDKDF (reference sequence). J gave up 5 bases and V 1 base, and 7 bases lay outside the gene matches. The CDR3 DNA sequence: TGTGCCACCAGCAGAGGCAACAGGGGCGTCAATGAAAAACTGTTTTTT. Encoded protein: CATSRGNRGVNEKLFF. The complete variable domain, with remaining parts taken from reference TRBV15 and TRBJ1-4, reads DAMVIQNPRYQVTQFGKPVTLSCSQTLNHNVMYWYQQKSSQAPKLLFHYYDKDFNNEADTPDNFQSRRPNTSFCFLDIRSPGLGDTAMYLCATSRGNRGVNEKLFFGSGTQLSVL.

This rearrangement joins TRBV11-2 to TRBJ2-7; D is uncertain. CDR1 and CDR2 (germline): SGHAT, FQNNGV. The germline V and J ends were trimmed by 1 base and 2 bases, with 12 bases remaining between them. CDR3 length equals 15 residues. As DNA, the CDR3 is TGTGCCAGCAGCTTAGGTAGACAACCAACCTACGAGCAGTACTTC. Its protein is CASSLGRQPTYEQYF. The whole variable domain, filled in from reference TRBV11-2 and TRBJ2-7, reads EAGVAQSPRYKIIEKRQSVAFWCNPISGHATLYWYQQILGQGPKLLIQFQNNGVVDDSQLPKDRFSAERLKGVDSTLKIQPAKLEDSAVYLCASSLGRQPTYEQYFGPGTRLTVT.